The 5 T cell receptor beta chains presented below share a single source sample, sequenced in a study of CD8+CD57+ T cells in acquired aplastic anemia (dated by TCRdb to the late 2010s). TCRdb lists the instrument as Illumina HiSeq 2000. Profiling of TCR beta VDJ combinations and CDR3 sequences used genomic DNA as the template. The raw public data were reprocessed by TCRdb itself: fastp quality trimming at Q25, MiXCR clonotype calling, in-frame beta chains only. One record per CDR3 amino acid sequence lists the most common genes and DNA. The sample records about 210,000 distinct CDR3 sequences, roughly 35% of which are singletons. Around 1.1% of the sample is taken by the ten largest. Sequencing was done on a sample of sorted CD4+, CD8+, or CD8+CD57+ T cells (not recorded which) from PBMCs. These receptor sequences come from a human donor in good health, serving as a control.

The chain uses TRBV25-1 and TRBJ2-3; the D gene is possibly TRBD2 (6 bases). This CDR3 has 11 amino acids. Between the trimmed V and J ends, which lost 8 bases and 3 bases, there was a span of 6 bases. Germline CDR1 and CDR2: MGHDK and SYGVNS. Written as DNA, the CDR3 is TGTGCCAGCCGGGGGACAGATACGCAGTATTTT. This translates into CASRGTDTQYF.

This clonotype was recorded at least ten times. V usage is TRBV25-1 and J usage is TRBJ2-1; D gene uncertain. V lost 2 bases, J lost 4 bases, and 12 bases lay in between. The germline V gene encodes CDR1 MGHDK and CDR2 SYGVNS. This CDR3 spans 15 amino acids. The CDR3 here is CASSEAGYRYNEQFF. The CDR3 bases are TGTGCCAGCAGTGAAGCCGGATATAGGTACAATGAGCAGTTCTTC.

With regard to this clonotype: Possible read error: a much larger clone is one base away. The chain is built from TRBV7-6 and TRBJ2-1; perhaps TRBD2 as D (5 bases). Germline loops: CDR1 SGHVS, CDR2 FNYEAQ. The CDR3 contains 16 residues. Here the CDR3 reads CACSSQSRTSDNEQFF. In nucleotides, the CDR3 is TGTGCCTGCAGCTCCCAGTCCCGTACTAGTGACAATGAGCAGTTCTTC.

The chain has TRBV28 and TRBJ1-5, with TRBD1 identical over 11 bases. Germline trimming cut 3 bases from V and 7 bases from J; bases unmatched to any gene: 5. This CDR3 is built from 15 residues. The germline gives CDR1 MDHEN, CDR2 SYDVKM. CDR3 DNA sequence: TGTGCCAGCAGTTTGGGTGGGGACAGGGGGCAGCCCCAGCATTTT. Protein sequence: CASSLGGDRGQPQHF.

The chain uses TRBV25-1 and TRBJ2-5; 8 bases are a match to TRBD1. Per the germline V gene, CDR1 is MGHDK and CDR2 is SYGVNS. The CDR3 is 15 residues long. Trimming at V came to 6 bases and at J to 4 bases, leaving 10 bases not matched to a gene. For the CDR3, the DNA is TGTGCCAGCAGCCGGGGGCAGGGGGCGGGAGAGACCCAGTACTTC. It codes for CASSRGQGAGETQYF.